The next 11 T cell receptor beta chains were all read from a single sample in a study of cytomegalovirus exposure and HLA in healthy donors. The study ran its PCR with 60 Vbeta and 13 Jbeta primers. TCRdb's table, derived via immunoSEQ multiplex PCR, lists solely in-frame clones and lacks some. Of roughly 100,000 clones in the sample, 15% were seen once. The specimen was PBMCs. Receptors were obtained from a female donor in good health and CMV-seronegative.

The genes are TRBV30 and TRBJ2-2, with 8 bases matching TRBD2. Losses at the gene ends were 6 bases for V and 4 bases for J; bases not matched to a gene: 10. Germline lookup yields CDR1 GTSNPN and CDR2 SVGIG (reference sequence). The CDR3 is made up of 15 amino acids. The CDR3 loop is CACSRREGSTGELFF. As DNA, the CDR3 is TGTGCCTGCAGTCGCCGGGAGGGGAGCACCGGGGAGCTGTTTTTT.

The rearrangement links TRBV4-1 to TRBJ2-5; TRBD2 might be the D (5 bases). This CDR3 has 15 amino acids. Deletions cut 1 base from V and 4 bases from J, with 13 bases between. Germline CDR1 MGHRA, CDR2 YSYEKL. CDR3 coding DNA: TGCGCCAGCAGCCAAGTGGCGGGCGCTTTAGAGACCCAGTACTTC. It yields the protein CASSQVAGALETQYF.

The chain has TRBV5-4 and TRBJ2-3, with D maybe TRBD2 (6 bases). V was clipped by 4 bases and J by 4 bases, with 19 bases between them. Germline V lookup: CDR1 SGHNT, CDR2 YYREEE (reference sequence). The CDR3 consists of 16 residues. This CDR3 reads CASSHLREYGADTQYF. DNA of the CDR3: TGTGCCAGCAGCCACCTCCGGGAGTACGGGGCAGATACGCAGTATTTT.

The chain links TRBV30 to TRBJ2-2; 10 nucleotides agree with TRBD2. Germline V gene lookup returns CDR1 GTSNPN and CDR2 SVGIG (reference sequence). The V and J ends lost 1 base and 1 base, in that order; junction bases with no gene match: 3. This CDR3 comprises 16 residues. In nucleotides, the CDR3 is TGTGCCTGGAGTGCCCGACTAGCGGGGAACACCGGGGAGCTGTTTTTT. Protein: CAWSARLAGNTGELFF.

V and J are TRBV4-3 and TRBJ1-2, with D uncertain. V was trimmed by 4 bases and J by 5 bases, leaving 17 bases between them. This CDR3 spans 15 amino acids. CDR1 and CDR2 from the germline V gene are LGHNA and YSLEER. In DNA form, the CDR3 reads TGCGCCAGCAGCCTTGGACCCTCGGCGGGATATGGCTACACCTTC. Its translation: CASSLGPSAGYGYTF.

This clone was seen more than once but under ten times. This chain joins TRBV5-1 and TRBJ2-7, with TRBD2 identical over 10 bases. Germline assignment: CDR1 SGHRS and CDR2 YFSETQ. The CDR3 is 16 residues long. V was clipped by 1 base and J by 5 bases; unmatched bases: 9. In DNA form, the CDR3 reads TGCGCCAGCAGCTTGAGGTTGGCTAGCGGGAGAAACGAGCAGTACTTC. This encodes CASSLRLASGRNEQYF.

The chain uses TRBV4-1 and TRBJ2-7; TRBD2 agrees at 10 bases. J was trimmed by 4 bases and V by 2 bases; bases with no gene match: 14. Germline V gene lookup returns CDR1 MGHRA and CDR2 YSYEKL. This CDR3 region has 18 residues. The CDR3 region is CASSQIRPASGGTYEQYF. CDR3 nucleotide sequence: TGCGCCAGCAGCCAAATCCGCCCCGCTAGCGGGGGAACGTACGAGCAGTACTTC.

This clone was seen a few times. Other DNA sequences in this specimen translate into the identical CDR3. This chain connects TRBV6-5 to TRBJ2-7; TRBD1 agrees at 8 bases. The CDR3 is 15 amino acids. In germline, CDR1 is MNHEY, CDR2 SVGAGI. Unmatched junction bases numbered 5, after V lost 0 bases and J lost 4 bases. CDR3 in amino acids: CASSYSAGGSYEQYF. CDR3 DNA sequence: TGTGCCAGCAGTTACTCCGCAGGGGGCTCTTACGAGCAGTACTTC.

The sample holds a few counts of this clone. CDR3 amino acids: CATSRDRRVNEQFF. CDR3 DNA: TGTGCCACCAGCAGAGATCGTCGTGTAAATGAGCAGTTCTTC. The chain recombines TRBV15 with TRBJ2-1; D call uncertain. Deletions cut 0 bases from V and 7 bases from J, with 10 bases between. Germline V CDR1 and CDR2: LNHNV, YYDKDF (reference sequence). The CDR3 has 14 residues.

This clone was counted between two and nine times. CDR3 nucleotides: TGTGCCAGCAGCCCCTCGGGACAGGGAAACACCGGGGAGCTGTTTTTT. As protein: CASSPSGQGNTGELFF. This chain links TRBV7-9 with TRBJ2-2; 9 nucleotides line up with TRBD1. The CDR3 has 16 residues. V lost 5 bases, J lost 2 bases, and 6 bases stayed unmatched. From germline, CDR1 is SEHNR and CDR2 FQNEAQ (reference sequence).

This clone was seen only a few times. The rearrangement links TRBV18 to TRBJ2-2; no clear D gene. The CDR3 contains 15 residues. Trimming removed 3 bases at V and 4 bases at J, with 12 bases between. The germline V gene encodes CDR1 KGHSH and CDR2 LQKENI. The CDR3 loop is CASSPNPASTGELFF. As DNA, the CDR3 is TGTGCCAGCTCACCCAACCCCGCGAGCACCGGGGAGCTGTTTTTT.